This T cell receptor (beta chain) was recorded in a study of T cells in narcolepsy. CDR1 is MNHEY, CDR2 SMNVEV, per germline (reference sequence). The CDR3 sequence is 18 residues long. The V and J ends lost 6 bases and 0 bases respectively, with 23 bases between them. Libraries were prepared by immunoSEQ multiplex PCR; TCRdb keeps only in-frame clonotypes and omits some of them. The top ten hold roughly 3.5% of the sample, which has some 30,000 clones, 60% to 85% seen once. A remark on this clone: Its antigen is not known.

General study points: Autoreactive HCRT-specific and TRIB2-specific clonotypes were marked in same-patient CSF-versus-blood CD4+ comparisons. Blood of same and different patients, but not healthy controls, reportedly held recurring autoreactive clonotypes. No autoreactive T cell clone sequences appeared in some memory CD4+ repertoires.

The sequencing sample was made of memory (CD45RA-) CD4+ T cells from blood. J is TRBJ1-1 and V is TRBV27; D possibly corresponds to TRBD1 (5 bases). The TCR originated in a human donor in good health. Written as DNA, the CDR3 is TGTGCCAGCAGCCCCCGATTTGGGGCGACTAACATGAACACTGAAGCTTTCTTT. Translating it yields CASSPRFGATNMNTEAFF.